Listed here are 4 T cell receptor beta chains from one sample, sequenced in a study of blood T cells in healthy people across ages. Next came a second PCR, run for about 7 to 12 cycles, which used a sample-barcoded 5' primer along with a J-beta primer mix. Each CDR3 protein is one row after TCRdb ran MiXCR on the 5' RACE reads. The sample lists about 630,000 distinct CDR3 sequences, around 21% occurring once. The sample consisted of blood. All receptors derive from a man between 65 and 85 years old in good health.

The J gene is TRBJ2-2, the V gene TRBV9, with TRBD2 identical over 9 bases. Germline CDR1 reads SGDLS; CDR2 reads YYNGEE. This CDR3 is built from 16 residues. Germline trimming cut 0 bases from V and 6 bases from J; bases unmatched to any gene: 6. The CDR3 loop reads CASSVDTSGFPGELFF. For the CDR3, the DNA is TGTGCCAGCAGCGTAGACACTAGCGGGTTTCCCGGGGAGCTGTTTTTT.

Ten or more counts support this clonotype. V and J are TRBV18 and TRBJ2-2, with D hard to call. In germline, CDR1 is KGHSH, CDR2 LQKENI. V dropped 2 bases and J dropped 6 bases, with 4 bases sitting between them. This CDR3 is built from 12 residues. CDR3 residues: CASSPSSGELFF. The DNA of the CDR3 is TGTGCCAGCTCACCATCTTCCGGGGAGCTGTTTTTT.

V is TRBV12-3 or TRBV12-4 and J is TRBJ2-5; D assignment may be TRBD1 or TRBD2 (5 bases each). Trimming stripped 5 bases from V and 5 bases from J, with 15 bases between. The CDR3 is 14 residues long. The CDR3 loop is CASSRRDLRETQYF. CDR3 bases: TGTGCCAGCAGTCGCCGGGACCTAAGGGAGACCCAGTACTTC.

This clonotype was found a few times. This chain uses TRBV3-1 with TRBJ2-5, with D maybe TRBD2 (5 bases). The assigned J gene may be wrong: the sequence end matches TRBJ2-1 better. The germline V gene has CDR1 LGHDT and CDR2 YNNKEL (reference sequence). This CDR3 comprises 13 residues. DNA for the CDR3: TGTGCCAGCAGCCCGGGGAGTAGGGTACAGCAGTTCTTC. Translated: CASSPGSRVQQFF.